What follows are 24 T cell receptor beta chains derived from one specimen sequenced in a study of T-cell reconstitution after alpha-beta-depleted transplantation in children. Unique molecular identifiers were used to barcode this TCRbeta library. TCRdb itself ran the PCR reads through MiXCR, one entry per CDR3 protein. The sample shows over 200,000 distinct CDR3 sequences, roughly a sixth of them seen only once. Sequenced here: PBMCs, mostly from graft donor cells, sampled 360 days after TCRalphabeta/CD19-depleted stem cell transplant. The receptors derive from a male patient between 2 and 15 years old who had a stem cell transplant for acute lymphoblastic leukemia, so the T cells may come from the graft donor.

In its sample, this clonotype was seen many times. The rearrangement links TRBV11-2 to TRBJ2-3; 13 bases map to TRBD2. Germline loops: CDR1 SGHAT, CDR2 FQNNGV. The CDR3 has 18 amino acids. Trimming at V came to 3 bases and at J to 3 bases, leaving 9 bases not matched to a gene. CDR3 in DNA: TGTGCCAGCAGCTTGGTCCCAACTAGCGGGGGGGCGACAGATACGCAGTATTTT. This translates into CASSLVPTSGGATDTQYF.

This clonotype was picked up a small number of times. This chain uses TRBV12-3 or TRBV12-4 with TRBJ2-3; TRBD1 agrees at 9 bases. The CDR3 is 16 amino acids. V lost 5 bases, J lost 8 bases, and 14 bases stayed unmatched. The CDR3 protein is CASSLDMGTGSGTQYF. CDR3 sequence (DNA): TGTGCCAGCAGTCTCGATATGGGGACAGGGTCGGGTACGCAGTATTTT.

The chain carries TRBV3-1 and TRBJ1-5; D might be TRBD1 (5 bases). Trimming pared 5 bases from V and 2 bases from J, leaving 13 bases between. Germline V gene lookup returns CDR1 LGHDT and CDR2 YNNKEL (reference sequence). This CDR3 has 15 residues. CDR3 amino acids: CASSAQGIGNQPQHF. In nucleotides, the CDR3 is TGTGCCAGCAGCGCCCAGGGTATTGGCAATCAGCCCCAGCATTTT.

This chain links TRBV4-3 with TRBJ2-7; no clear D gene. The germline gives CDR1 LGHNA, CDR2 YSLEER. Trimming shortened V by 0 bases and J by 3 bases, and 6 bases separated the two germline ends. The CDR3 consists of 13 residues. The CDR3 DNA is TGCGCCAGCAGCCAAGATCTGGTCTACGAGCAGTACTTC. Residues: CASSQDLVYEQYF.

The J gene is TRBJ1-2, the V gene TRBV29-1; TRBD1 matches 8 bases. J lost 5 bases, V lost 4 bases, and 12 bases had no gene match. CDR1 is SQVTM, CDR2 ANQGSEA, per germline. The CDR3 has 15 residues. Written as DNA, the CDR3 is TGCAGCGTTGGCGGGTCAGGGGGCCCGATTTATGGCTACACCTTC. Translating gives CSVGGSGGPIYGYTF.

The genes are TRBV7-2 and TRBJ2-1; D possibly corresponds to TRBD2 (6 bases). This CDR3 comprises 16 residues. Trimming removed 5 bases at V and 4 bases at J, with 18 bases between. Germline V gene lookup returns CDR1 SGHTA and CDR2 FQGNSA. The DNA for the CDR3 is TGTGCCAGCAGCCCTATTGGCGGGGATTCTTACAATGAGCAGTTCTTC. Residues: CASSPIGGDSYNEQFF. The full variable domain, in which reference TRBV7-2 and TRBJ2-1 provide the parts outside the CDR3, is GAGVSQSPSNKVTEKGKDVELRCDPISGHTALYWYRQSLGQGLEFLIYFQGNSAPDKSGLPSDRFSAERTGGSVSTLTIQRTQQEDSAVYLCASSPIGGDSYNEQFFGPGTRLTVL.

This clonotype appeared a few times. The V and J genes are TRBV7-2 and TRBJ2-7; 8 nucleotides match TRBD1. The length of the CDR3 is 15 residues. CDR1 and CDR2 (germline): SGHTA, FQGNSA. Trimming cost V 1 base and J 9 bases; bases outside gene matches: 11. In DNA form, the CDR3 reads TGTGCCAGCAGCTTAGGGGGCCTACAGGGGGATCGGCAGTACTTC. It yields the protein CASSLGGLQGDRQYF.

The chain couples TRBV3-1 to TRBJ2-5, with D unclear. Per germline, CDR1 LGHDT and CDR2 YNNKEL (reference sequence). V shed 2 bases and J shed 5 bases, with 15 bases lying between them. This CDR3 has 15 amino acids. The chain's CDR3 is CASSQWANGRETQYF. The CDR3 DNA sequence: TGTGCCAGCAGCCAATGGGCCAACGGCCGGGAGACCCAGTACTTC.

The chain has TRBV4-2 and TRBJ1-5, with TRBD1 identical over 10 bases. After removal of 3 bases from V and 0 bases from J, the junction contained 8 bases not matched to a gene. Germline CDR1 reads LGHNA; CDR2 reads YNFKEQ. The CDR3 sequence is 18 residues long. The CDR3 protein is CASSQGQGLENSNQPQHF. The CDR3 bases are TGTGCCAGCAGCCAGGGACAGGGGCTGGAGAATAGCAATCAGCCCCAGCATTTT.

The rearrangement joins TRBV20-1 to TRBJ2-3, with TRBD2 matching over 10 bases. Germline CDR1 and CDR2: DFQATT and SNEGSKA (reference sequence). The CDR3 is 15 amino acids. The V and J ends lost 5 bases and 7 bases, in that order; junction bases with no gene match: 12. CDR3 sequence (DNA): TGCAGTGCTCTCCTAGAGGGACTAGCGATTTATACGCAGTATTTT. Encoded protein: CSALLEGLAIYTQYF.

J is TRBJ2-7 and V is TRBV20-1; D possibly matches TRBD1 or TRBD2 (6 bases each). Looked up from germline, CDR1 is DFQATT and CDR2 is SNEGSKA (reference sequence). V gave up 7 bases and J gave up 4 bases, with 20 bases separating them. This CDR3 comprises 14 residues. CDR3 coding DNA: TGCAGTGGGGGGGCGGACCCCCAAGGGTACGAGCAGTACTTC. Protein product: CSGGADPQGYEQYF.

The gene calls are TRBV7-3 and TRBJ2-5, with D tentatively TRBD1 (5 bases). Germline V gives CDR1 SGHTA, CDR2 FQGTGA. V was clipped by 5 bases and J by 5 bases, with 12 bases between them. The CDR3 contains 13 residues. CDR3 DNA sequence: TGTGCCAGCAGCACAGGTTCCTGGGAGACCCAGTACTTC. It specifies CASSTGSWETQYF.

The J gene is TRBJ2-5, the V gene TRBV5-1, with TRBD2 matching over 10 bases. Germline V gives CDR1 SGHRS, CDR2 YFSETQ. The junction had 5 bases not matched to a gene; V was cut back by 0 bases and J by 3 bases. The CDR3 runs 16 residues. DNA of the CDR3: TGCGCCAGCAGCTTGGCCTCGCTAGCGGGGGAAGAGACCCAGTACTTC. Translated: CASSLASLAGEETQYF. Full variable domain (rest looked up from reference TRBV5-1 and TRBJ2-5): KAGVTQTPRYLIKTRGQQVTLSCSPISGHRSVSWYQQTPGQGLQFLFEYFSETQRNKGNFPGRFSGRQFSNSRSEMNVSTLELGDSALYLCASSLASLAGEETQYFGPGTRLLVL.

This clonotype was recorded a few times. The gene calls are TRBV4-1 and TRBJ2-1; D may be TRBD1 (6 bases). CDR3 size: 17 residues. The germline CDR1 and CDR2 sequences are MGHRA and YSYEKL. The V and J ends lost 3 bases and 1 base respectively, with 16 bases between them. CDR3 protein: CASSHPQGGSSYNEQFF. For the CDR3, the DNA is TGCGCCAGCAGCCACCCGCAAGGGGGTTCTTCCTACAATGAGCAGTTCTTC.

This sequence joins TRBV19 and TRBJ2-7, with 11 bases identical to TRBD1. Losses at the gene ends were 3 bases for V and 2 bases for J; bases not matched to a gene: 3. Germline V gene data show CDR1 as LNHDA and CDR2 as SQIVND (reference sequence). This CDR3 is built from 15 residues. The CDR3 DNA sequence: TGTGCCAGTAGTATCGGACAGGGGGCGGCCTACGAGCAGTACTTC. Protein: CASSIGQGAAYEQYF.

V and J are TRBV20-1 and TRBJ2-3; no clear D. Germline V gene sequence: CDR1 DFQATT, CDR2 SNEGSKA (reference sequence). The CDR3 extends over 13 amino acids. Trimming removed 3 bases at V and 0 bases at J, with 7 bases between. The CDR3 protein is CSASPQSTDTQYF. Written as DNA, the CDR3 is TGCAGTGCTAGCCCCCAGAGCACAGATACGCAGTATTTT.

This clonotype has only a few counts. This sequence joins TRBV30 and TRBJ1-5, with D possibly being TRBD1 (6 bases). Trimming removed 0 bases from V and 5 bases from J, with 11 bases in between. This CDR3 has 14 amino acids. Germline lookup yields CDR1 GTSNPN and CDR2 SVGIG (reference sequence). CDR3 sequence (DNA): TGTGCCTGGAGTGTATTGACAGGAGATCAGCCCCAGCATTTT. It specifies CAWSVLTGDQPQHF. Using reference TRBV30 and TRBJ1-5 for the parts outside the CDR3, the full variable domain is SQTIHQWPATLVQPVGSPLSLECTVEGTSNPNLYWYRQAAGRGLQLLFYSVGIGQISSEVPQNLSASRPQDRQFILSSKKLLLSDSGFYLCAWSVLTGDQPQHFGDGTRLSIL.

This clonotype has only a few counts. The chain combines TRBV9 with TRBJ1-6, with 8 positions matching TRBD1. Germline V gives CDR1 SGDLS, CDR2 YYNGEE. This CDR3 has 16 residues. Trimming at V came to 3 bases and at J to 8 bases, leaving 10 bases not matched to a gene. DNA for the CDR3: TGTGCCAGCAGCGCGAGACCGGACAGGGAGTATTCACCCCTCCACTTT. Translating gives CASSARPDREYSPLHF.

This clonotype came up many times. The CDR3 region is CAISEGQNEKLFF. The DNA for the CDR3 is TGTGCCATCAGCGAGGGGCAGAATGAAAAACTGTTTTTT. V gene TRBV10-3 combines with J gene TRBJ1-4; perhaps TRBD1 as D (5 bases). CDR1 and CDR2 (germline): ENHRY, SYGVKD. The CDR3 has 13 residues. Trimming took off 6 bases at V and 5 bases at J, with 10 bases between the two ends.

The rearrangement uses TRBV7-9 and TRBJ2-2; tentative D call: TRBD2 (7 bases). Per the germline V gene, CDR1 is SEHNR and CDR2 is FQNEAQ (reference sequence). The CDR3 sequence is 14 residues long. V lost 5 bases, J lost 13 bases, and 20 bases lay in between. In nucleotides, the CDR3 is TGTGCCAGCAGCGGAGGTCGGGGGGCCGCCAGGCTGTTTTTT. Translating it yields CASSGGRGAARLFF. Using reference TRBV7-9 and TRBJ2-2 for the parts outside the CDR3, the full variable domain is DTGVSQNPRHKITKRGQNVTFRCDPISEHNRLYWYRQTLGQGPEFLTYFQNEAQLEKSRLLSDRFSAERPKGSFSTLEIQRTEQGDSAMYLCASSGGRGAARLFFGEGSRLTVL.

V and J are TRBV5-6 and TRBJ1-6; D might be TRBD1 (5 bases). Trimming stripped 0 bases from V and 8 bases from J, with 9 bases between. The CDR3 extends over 14 amino acids. CDR1 is SGHDT, CDR2 YYEEEE, per germline. The CDR3: CASSLDRIYSPLHF. As DNA, the CDR3 is TGTGCCAGCAGCTTGGACAGGATTTATTCACCCCTCCACTTT. Variable domain in full (rest from reference TRBV5-6 and TRBJ1-6): DAGVTQSPTHLIKTRGQQVTLRCSPKSGHDTVSWYQQALGQGPQFIFQYYEEEERQRGNFPDRFSGHQFPNYSSELNVNALLLGDSALYLCASSLDRIYSPLHFGNGTRLTVT.

The chain uses TRBV12-3 or TRBV12-4 and TRBJ2-3; the D gene is possibly TRBD2 (5 bases). The CDR3 is 13 amino acids. Trimming took 4 bases from V and 5 from J, leaving 10 bases between them. DNA of the CDR3: TGTGCCAGCAGTTCCCTCGCGGGAGATACGCAGTATTTT. Translated, it gives CASSSLAGDTQYF.

The sample holds a few counts of this clonotype. V is TRBV28 and J is TRBJ2-5; D is perhaps TRBD1 (6 bases). The V and J ends lost 4 bases and 1 base respectively, with 13 bases between them. Germline V lookup: CDR1 MDHEN, CDR2 SYDVKM. The CDR3 is made up of 15 amino acids. The CDR3 loop is CASSYGQTLQETQYF. The CDR3 coding sequence is TGTGCCAGCAGTTATGGACAGACCCTCCAAGAGACCCAGTACTTC.

This clonotype was picked up a small number of times. The rearrangement joins TRBV12-3 or TRBV12-4 to TRBJ2-3; TRBD2 matches at 9 bases. After removal of 8 bases from V and 2 bases from J, the junction contained 5 bases not matched to a gene. The CDR3 is 14 amino acids. CDR3 coding DNA: TGTGCCAGCGAAGCGGGGGGATCCACAGATACGCAGTATTTT. This encodes CASEAGGSTDTQYF.